This TCR beta chain was identified in a study of cytomegalovirus exposure and HLA in healthy donors. As to this clone: Its antigen remains unknown.

PCR used 60 Vbeta primers and 13 Jbeta primers. Assay: immunoSEQ multiplex PCR; the TCRdb copy retains only in-frame clones and omits some. The table shows roughly 150,000 clones, with roughly 67% occurring only once. Per the germline V gene, CDR1 is SQVTM and CDR2 is ANQGSEA. The CDR3 sequence is 18 residues long. The trim removed 0 bases at V and 2 bases at J, leaving 8 bases unmatched. Study-wide points: The sole available immune exposure information was CMV serostatus. Researchers reported in a later analysis that a missense DCLRE1C variant was tied to TCR beta V- and J-gene trimming. Most TCR sequences showed up rarely, but some public TCRs showed up in many donors.

This chain uses TRBV29-1 with TRBJ2-1; 12 bases fit TRBD2. Sequences were obtained from PBMCs. The TCR was taken from a woman between 18 and 29 years old in good health and CMV-seropositive. CDR3 region: CSVEEGLAGGYTYNEQFF. In nucleotides, the CDR3 is TGCAGCGTTGAAGAAGGCCTAGCGGGGGGGTACACCTACAATGAGCAGTTCTTC.